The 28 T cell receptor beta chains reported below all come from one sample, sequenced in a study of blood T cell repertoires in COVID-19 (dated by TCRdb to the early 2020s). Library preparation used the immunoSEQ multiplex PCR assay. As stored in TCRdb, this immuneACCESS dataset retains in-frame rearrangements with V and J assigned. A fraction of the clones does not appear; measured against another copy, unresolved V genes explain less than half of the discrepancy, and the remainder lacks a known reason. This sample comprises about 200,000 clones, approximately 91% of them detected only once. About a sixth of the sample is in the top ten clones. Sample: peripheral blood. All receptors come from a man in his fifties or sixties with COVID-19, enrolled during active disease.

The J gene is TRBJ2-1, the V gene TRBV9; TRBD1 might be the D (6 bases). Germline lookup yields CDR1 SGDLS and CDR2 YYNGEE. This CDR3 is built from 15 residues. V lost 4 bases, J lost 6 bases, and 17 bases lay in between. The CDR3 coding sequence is TGTGCCAGCAGCCGAGGGGGAGACCCCCCCAATGAGCAGTTCTTC. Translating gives CASSRGGDPPNEQFF.

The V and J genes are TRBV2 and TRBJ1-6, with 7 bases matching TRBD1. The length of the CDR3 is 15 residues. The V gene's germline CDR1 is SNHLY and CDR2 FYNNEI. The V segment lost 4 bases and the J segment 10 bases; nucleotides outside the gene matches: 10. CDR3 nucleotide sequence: TGTGCCAGCAGTGCCCGTGACAGGGCGGAATCACCCCTCCACTTT. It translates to CASSARDRAESPLHF.

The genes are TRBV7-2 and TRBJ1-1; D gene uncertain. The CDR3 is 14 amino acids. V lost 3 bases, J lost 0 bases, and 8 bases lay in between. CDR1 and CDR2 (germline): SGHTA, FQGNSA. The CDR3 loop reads CASSLREMNTEAFF. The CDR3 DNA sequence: TGTGCCAGCAGCTTGAGAGAAATGAACACTGAAGCTTTCTTT.

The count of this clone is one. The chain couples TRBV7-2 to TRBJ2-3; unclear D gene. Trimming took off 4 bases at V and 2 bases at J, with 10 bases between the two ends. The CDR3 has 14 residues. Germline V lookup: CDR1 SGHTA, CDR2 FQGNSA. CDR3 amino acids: CASSSSRHTDTQYF. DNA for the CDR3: TGTGCCAGCAGCTCCAGCAGACACACAGATACGCAGTATTTT.

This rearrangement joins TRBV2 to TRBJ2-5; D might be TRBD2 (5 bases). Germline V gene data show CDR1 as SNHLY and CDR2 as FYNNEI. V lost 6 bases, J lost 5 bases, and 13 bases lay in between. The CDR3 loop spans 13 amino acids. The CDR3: CASRRGSDETQYF. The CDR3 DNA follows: TGTGCCAGCAGGAGAGGGTCTGATGAGACCCAGTACTTC.

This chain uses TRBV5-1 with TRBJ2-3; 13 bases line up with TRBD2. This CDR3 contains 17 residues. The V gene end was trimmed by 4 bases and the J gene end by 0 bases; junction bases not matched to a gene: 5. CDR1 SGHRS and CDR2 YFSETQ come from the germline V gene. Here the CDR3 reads CASSGGLAGASTDTQYF. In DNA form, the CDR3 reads TGCGCCAGCAGCGGAGGACTAGCGGGGGCGAGCACAGATACGCAGTATTTT. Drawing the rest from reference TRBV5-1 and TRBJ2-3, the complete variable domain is KAGVTQTPRYLIKTRGQQVTLSCSPISGHRSVSWYQQTPGQGLQFLFEYFSETQRNKGNFPGRFSGRQFSNSRSEMNVSTLELGDSALYLCASSGGLAGASTDTQYFGPGTRLTVL.

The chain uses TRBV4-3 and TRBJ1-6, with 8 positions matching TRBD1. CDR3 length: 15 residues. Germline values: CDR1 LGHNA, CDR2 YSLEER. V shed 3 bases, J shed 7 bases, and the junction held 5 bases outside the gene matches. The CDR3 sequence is CASSHRQGQNSPLHF. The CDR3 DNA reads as TGCGCCAGCAGCCACCGACAGGGGCAGAATTCACCCCTCCACTTT.

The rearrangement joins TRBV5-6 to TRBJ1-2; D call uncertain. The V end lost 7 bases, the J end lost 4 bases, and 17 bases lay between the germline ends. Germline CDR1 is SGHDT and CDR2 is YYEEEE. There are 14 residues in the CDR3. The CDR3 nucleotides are TGTGCCAGCCTGGGCCGGATAGGCGTCTATGGCTACACCTTC. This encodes CASLGRIGVYGYTF.

The CDR3 coding sequence is TGTGCCAGCAGCCAGGGGTTAGCGGGAGACACAGATACGCAGTATTTT. It is translated as CASSQGLAGDTDTQYF. The chain is built from TRBV7-3 and TRBJ2-3; 9 positions match TRBD2. This CDR3 region has 16 residues. V shed 5 bases and J 2 bases; nucleotides not matched to a gene: 8. Germline CDR1 and CDR2: SGHTA and FQGTGA.

Written as DNA, the CDR3 is TGCGCCAGCAGCTTGGTTTCGTCGGCGGGTCGGGTTACGAGTATAGCAGATACGCAGTATTTT. Translating it yields CASSLVSSAGRVTSIADTQYF. The chain employs TRBV5-1 and TRBJ2-3, with D perhaps matching TRBD2 (5 bases). Germline assignment: CDR1 SGHRS and CDR2 YFSETQ. Trimming removed 0 bases from V and 4 bases from J, with 30 bases in between. The CDR3 loop spans 21 amino acids.

CDR3 nucleotide sequence: TGTGCCAGCAGCGGCCGGTGGGGCGGGGGGGCAGAGACCCAGTACTTC. This codes for CASSGRWGGGAETQYF. The chain employs TRBV5-4 and TRBJ2-5; 9 nucleotides match TRBD2. The CDR3 sequence is 16 residues long. The germline V gene has CDR1 SGHNT and CDR2 YYREEE (reference sequence). Germline trimming cut 4 bases from V and 4 bases from J; bases unmatched to any gene: 11.

The CDR3 region has the DNA TGTGCCAGCACCGGACAGGGAGGCTCCTACGAGCAGTACTTC. The encoded protein is CASTGQGGSYEQYF. The gene calls are TRBV28 and TRBJ2-7; 8 bases are shared with TRBD1. The CDR3 is 14 amino acids. CDR1 is MDHEN and CDR2 is SYDVKM in the germline V gene. V dropped 7 bases and J dropped 0; count of bases not matched to a gene: 5.

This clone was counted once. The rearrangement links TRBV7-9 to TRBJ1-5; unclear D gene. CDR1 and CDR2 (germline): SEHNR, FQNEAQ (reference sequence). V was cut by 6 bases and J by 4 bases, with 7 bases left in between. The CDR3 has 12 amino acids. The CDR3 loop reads CASSGRNQPQHF. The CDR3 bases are TGTGCCAGCAGTGGTCGGAATCAGCCCCAGCATTTT.

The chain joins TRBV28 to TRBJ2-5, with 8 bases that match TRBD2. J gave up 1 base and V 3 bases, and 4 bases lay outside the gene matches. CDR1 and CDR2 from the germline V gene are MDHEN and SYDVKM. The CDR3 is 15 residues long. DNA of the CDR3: TGTGCCAGCAGTTTCGGCGGGGGGCGCCAAGAGACCCAGTACTTC. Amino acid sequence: CASSFGGGRQETQYF.

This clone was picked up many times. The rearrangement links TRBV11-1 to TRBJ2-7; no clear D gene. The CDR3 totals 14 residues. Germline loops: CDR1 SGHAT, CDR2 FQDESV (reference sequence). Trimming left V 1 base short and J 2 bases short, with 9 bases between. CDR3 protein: CASSLEGGTYEQYF. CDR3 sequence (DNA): TGTGCCAGCAGCTTAGAAGGCGGAACCTACGAGCAGTACTTC.

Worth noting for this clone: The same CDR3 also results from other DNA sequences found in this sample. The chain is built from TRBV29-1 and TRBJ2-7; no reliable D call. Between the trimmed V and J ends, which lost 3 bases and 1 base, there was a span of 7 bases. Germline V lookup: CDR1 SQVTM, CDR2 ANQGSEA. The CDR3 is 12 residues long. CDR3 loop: CSVEGDSYEQYF. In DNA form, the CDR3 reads TGCAGCGTTGAGGGCGATTCCTACGAGCAGTACTTC.

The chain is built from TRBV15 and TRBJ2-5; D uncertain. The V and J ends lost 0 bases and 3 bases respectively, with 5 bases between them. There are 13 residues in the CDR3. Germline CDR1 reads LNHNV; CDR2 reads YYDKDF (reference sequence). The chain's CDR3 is CATSRDPEETQYF. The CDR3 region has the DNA TGTGCCACCAGCAGAGATCCAGAAGAGACCCAGTACTTC.

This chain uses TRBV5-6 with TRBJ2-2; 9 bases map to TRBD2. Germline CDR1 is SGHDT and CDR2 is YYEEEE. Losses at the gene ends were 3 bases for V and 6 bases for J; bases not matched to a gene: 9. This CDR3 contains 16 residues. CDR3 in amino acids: CASSSRAGGPAGELFF. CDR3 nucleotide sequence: TGTGCCAGCAGCTCGCGGGCGGGAGGGCCGGCCGGGGAGCTGTTTTTT.

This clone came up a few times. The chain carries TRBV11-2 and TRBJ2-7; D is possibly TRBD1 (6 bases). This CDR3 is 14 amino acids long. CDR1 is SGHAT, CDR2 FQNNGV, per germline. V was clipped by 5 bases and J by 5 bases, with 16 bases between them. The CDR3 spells CASSRIRDTNEQYF. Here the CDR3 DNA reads TGTGCCAGCAGCCGAATCCGGGACACAAACGAGCAGTACTTC.

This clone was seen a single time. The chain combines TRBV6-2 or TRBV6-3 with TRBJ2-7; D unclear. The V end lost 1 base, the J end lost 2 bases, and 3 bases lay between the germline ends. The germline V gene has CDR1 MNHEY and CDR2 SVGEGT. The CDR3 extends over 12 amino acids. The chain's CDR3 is CASSYFAYEQYF. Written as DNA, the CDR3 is TGTGCCAGCAGTTACTTCGCCTACGAGCAGTACTTC.

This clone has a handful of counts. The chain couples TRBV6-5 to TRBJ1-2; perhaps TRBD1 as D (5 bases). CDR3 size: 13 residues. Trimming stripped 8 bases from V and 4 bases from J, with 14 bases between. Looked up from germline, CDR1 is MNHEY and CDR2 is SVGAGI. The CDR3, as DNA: TGTGCCAGCGGCAGGGCGGATTCCTATGGCTACACCTTC. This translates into CASGRADSYGYTF.

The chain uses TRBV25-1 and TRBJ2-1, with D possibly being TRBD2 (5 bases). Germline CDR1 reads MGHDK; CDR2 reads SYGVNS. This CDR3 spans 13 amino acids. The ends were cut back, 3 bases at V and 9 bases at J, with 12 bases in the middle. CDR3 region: CASSDPGRGEQFF. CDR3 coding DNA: TGTGCCAGCAGTGACCCTGGCCGGGGTGAGCAGTTCTTC.

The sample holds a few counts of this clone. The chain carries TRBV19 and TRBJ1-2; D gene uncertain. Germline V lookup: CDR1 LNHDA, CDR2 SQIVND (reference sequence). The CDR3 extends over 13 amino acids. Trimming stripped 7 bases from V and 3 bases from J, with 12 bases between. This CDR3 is CASMMEGYYGYTF. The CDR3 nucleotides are TGTGCCAGTATGATGGAGGGTTACTATGGCTACACCTTC.

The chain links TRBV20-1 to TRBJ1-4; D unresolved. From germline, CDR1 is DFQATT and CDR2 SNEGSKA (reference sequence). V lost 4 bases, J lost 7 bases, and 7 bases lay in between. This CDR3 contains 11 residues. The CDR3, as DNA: TGCAGTGCTAAGGGAGGTGAAAAACTGTTTTTT. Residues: CSAKGGEKLFF.

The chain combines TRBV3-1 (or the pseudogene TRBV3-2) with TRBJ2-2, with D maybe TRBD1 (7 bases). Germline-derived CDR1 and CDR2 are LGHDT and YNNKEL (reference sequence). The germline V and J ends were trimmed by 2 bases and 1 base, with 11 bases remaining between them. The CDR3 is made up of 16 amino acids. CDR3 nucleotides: TGTGCCAGCAGCCAAAACCAGGGGGGGAACACCGGGGAGCTGTTTTTT. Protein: CASSQNQGGNTGELFF.

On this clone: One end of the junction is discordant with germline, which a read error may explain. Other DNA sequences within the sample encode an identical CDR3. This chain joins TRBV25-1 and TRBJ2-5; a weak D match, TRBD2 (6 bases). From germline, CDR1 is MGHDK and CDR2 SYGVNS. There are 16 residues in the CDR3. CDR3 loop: CASSEWVGGPQETQYF. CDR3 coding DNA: TGTGCTAGCAGTGAATGGGTGGGAGGTCCCCAAGAGACCCAGTACTTC.

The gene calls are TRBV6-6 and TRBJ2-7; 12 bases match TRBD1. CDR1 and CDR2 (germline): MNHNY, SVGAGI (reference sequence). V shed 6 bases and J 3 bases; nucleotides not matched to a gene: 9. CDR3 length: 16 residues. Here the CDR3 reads CASRHTGTGGGYEQYF. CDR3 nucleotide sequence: TGTGCCAGCAGACACACCGGGACAGGGGGCGGCTACGAGCAGTACTTC.

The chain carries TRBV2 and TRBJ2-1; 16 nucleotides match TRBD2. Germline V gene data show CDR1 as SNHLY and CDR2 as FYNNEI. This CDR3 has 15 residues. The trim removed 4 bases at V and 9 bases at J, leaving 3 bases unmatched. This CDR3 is CASSGGTSGGAEQFF. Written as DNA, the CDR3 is TGTGCCAGCAGTGGAGGGACTAGCGGGGGGGCTGAGCAGTTCTTC.